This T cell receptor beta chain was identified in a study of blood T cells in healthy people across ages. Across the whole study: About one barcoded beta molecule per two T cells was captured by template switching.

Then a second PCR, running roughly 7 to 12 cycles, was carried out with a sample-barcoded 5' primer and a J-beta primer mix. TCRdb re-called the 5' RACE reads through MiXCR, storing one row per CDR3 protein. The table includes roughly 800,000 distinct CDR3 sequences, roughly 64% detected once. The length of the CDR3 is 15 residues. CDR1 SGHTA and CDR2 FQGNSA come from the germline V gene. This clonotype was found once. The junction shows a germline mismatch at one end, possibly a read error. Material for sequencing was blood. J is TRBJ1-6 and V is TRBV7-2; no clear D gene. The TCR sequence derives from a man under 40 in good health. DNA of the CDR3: TGTGCCAGCAGCTTGGGCTCCCGGGGAAATTCACCCCCCCACTTT. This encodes CASSLGSRGNSPPHF.